Presented here are 18 T cell receptor beta chains from one specimen sequenced in a study of T-cell memory formation after mild COVID-19. TCRdb re-called the 5' RACE reads with MiXCR, one entry per CDR3 protein. The sample lists 350,000 to 500,000 distinct CDR3 sequences, 23% occurring once. Sequenced material: PBMCs or a T cell subset sorted from them (not recorded which). Receptor source: an adult woman who had mild COVID-19 (a few samples of this study predate the infection). Cell type and time point are not known.

V is TRBV12-3 or TRBV12-4 and J is TRBJ2-7, with a tentative D call TRBD2 (6 bases). V gave up 3 bases and J gave up 3 bases, with 15 bases separating them. CDR3 length: 15 amino acids. DNA for the CDR3: TGTGCCAGCAGTTTGGGGGGAGCCGGGGGCTACGAGCAGTACTTC. Translated, it gives CASSLGGAGGYEQYF.

J is TRBJ2-7 and V is TRBV30, with D maybe TRBD2 (5 bases). Germline CDR1 is GTSNPN and CDR2 is SVGIG (reference sequence). With 2 bases removed from V and 3 bases from J, the gap between germline ends came to 11 bases. The CDR3 is 13 residues long. CDR3 sequence reads: CAWSRGSDYEQYF. CDR3 DNA sequence: TGTGCCTGGAGTAGAGGGTCGGACTACGAGCAGTACTTC.

Many counts were recorded for this clonotype. The chain links TRBV10-3 to TRBJ2-5; perhaps TRBD1 as D (6 bases). Trimming shortened V by 2 bases and J by 2 bases, and 12 bases separated the two germline ends. The CDR3 covers 15 residues. CDR1 is ENHRY and CDR2 is SYGVKD in the germline V gene. The CDR3 region is CAISEPLGQQETQYF. DNA for the CDR3: TGTGCCATCAGTGAGCCGCTCGGACAGCAAGAGACCCAGTACTTC.

V usage is TRBV19 and J usage is TRBJ2-5; a possible D gene is TRBD2 (6 bases). Trimming shortened V by 5 bases and J by 6 bases, and 10 bases separated the two germline ends. The CDR3 extends over 12 amino acids. The V gene's germline CDR1 is LNHDA and CDR2 SQIVND (reference sequence). This CDR3 reads CASSGGWKTQYF. DNA for the CDR3: TGTGCCAGTAGTGGAGGGTGGAAGACCCAGTACTTC.

The gene calls are TRBV12-3 or TRBV12-4 and TRBJ1-5; D unclear. V was clipped by 5 bases and J by 9 bases, with 11 bases between them. There are 12 residues in the CDR3. The CDR3: CASSPYFWPQHF. As DNA, the CDR3 is TGTGCCAGCAGTCCCTATTTCTGGCCCCAGCATTTT.

The rearrangement joins TRBV5-1 to TRBJ2-5; 7 nucleotides agree with TRBD2. The V gene end was trimmed by 0 bases and the J gene end by 1 base; junction bases not matched to a gene: 6. The germline CDR1 and CDR2 sequences are SGHRS and YFSETQ. This CDR3 is built from 16 residues. The CDR3 sequence is CASSLVASGGQETQYF. Here the CDR3 DNA reads TGCGCCAGCAGCTTGGTGGCTAGCGGAGGCCAAGAGACCCAGTACTTC.

This clonotype was observed a few times. CDR3 bases: TGTGCCACCAGTGTCCCGCCGGGGGGACTAGGGTCCGGGGAGCTGTTTTTT. Translating gives CATSVPPGGLGSGELFF. V usage is TRBV24-1 and J usage is TRBJ2-2; 8 bases are a match to TRBD2. Trimming cost V 5 bases and J 6 bases; bases outside gene matches: 13. Germline V CDR1 and CDR2: KGHDR, SFDVKD. The CDR3 totals 17 residues.

The rearrangement links TRBV7-6 to TRBJ1-1; no clear D gene. In germline, CDR1 is SGHVS, CDR2 FNYEAQ. Trimming took 5 bases from V and 7 from J, leaving 14 bases between them. CDR3 length equals 13 residues. CDR3 DNA: TGTGCCAGCAGCCTTAGAGGCCTGGATGAAGCTTTCTTT. It translates to CASSLRGLDEAFF.

In its sample, this clonotype was seen a few times. The genes are TRBV9 and TRBJ2-7; D may correspond to TRBD1 or TRBD2 (5 bases each). Per germline, CDR1 SGDLS and CDR2 YYNGEE. This CDR3 comprises 14 residues. Trimming took 0 bases from V and 2 from J, leaving 9 bases between them. This CDR3 is CASSVGQGAYEQYF. CDR3 sequence (DNA): TGTGCCAGCAGCGTAGGGCAGGGAGCCTACGAGCAGTACTTC.

V gene TRBV4-2 combines with J gene TRBJ2-4; maybe TRBD2 (6 bases). The CDR3 runs 17 residues. V was clipped by 0 bases and J by 3 bases, with 15 bases between them. Germline lookup yields CDR1 LGHNA and CDR2 YNFKEQ. The CDR3 region is CASSQDSGSGGKNIQYF. The CDR3 region has the DNA TGTGCCAGCAGCCAAGATTCCGGGAGCGGCGGCAAAAACATTCAGTACTTC.

This clonotype was seen more than once but under ten times. This chain links TRBV7-2 with TRBJ2-2; D not resolved. The germline V gene encodes CDR1 SGHTA and CDR2 FQGNSA. V was shortened by 3 bases and J by 4 bases, with 9 bases between the two germline ends. This CDR3 region has 14 residues. CDR3 protein: CASSFHTFTGELFF. CDR3 in DNA: TGTGCCAGCAGCTTCCACACCTTCACCGGGGAGCTGTTTTTT.

This chain links TRBV5-6 with TRBJ2-3, with D possibly matching TRBD1 (5 bases). This CDR3 region has 15 residues. Deletions cut 4 bases from V and 0 bases from J, with 12 bases between. From germline, CDR1 is SGHDT and CDR2 YYEEEE. CDR3 DNA sequence: TGTGCCAGCAGCAGAACGACAGCTAGCACAGATACGCAGTATTTT. Protein: CASSRTTASTDTQYF.

This chain connects TRBV5-1 to TRBJ1-1; possibly TRBD1 for D (6 bases). Per germline, CDR1 SGHRS and CDR2 YFSETQ. The CDR3 spans 15 residues. Trimming left V 0 bases short and J 5 bases short, with 14 bases between. CDR3 DNA: TGCGCCAGCAGCTTGGCCGAATGGGGGGCAACTGAAGCTTTCTTT. It is translated as CASSLAEWGATEAFF.

This clonotype was found a few times. The chain carries TRBV12-3 or TRBV12-4 and TRBJ2-2; unclear D gene. Trimming shortened V by 8 bases and J by 5 bases, and 12 bases separated the two germline ends. CDR3 length equals 13 residues. CDR3 in amino acids: CASRSLGTGELFF. The CDR3 DNA reads TGTGCCAGCCGATCCCTGGGGACCGGGGAGCTGTTTTTT.

In this sample, this clonotype turned up a few times. This chain connects TRBV20-1 to TRBJ1-4; 8 bases line up with TRBD1. The CDR3 extends over 19 amino acids. Unmatched junction bases numbered 24, after V lost 7 bases and J lost 5 bases. In germline, CDR1 is DFQATT, CDR2 SNEGSKA (reference sequence). The CDR3 DNA reads as TGCAGTGTCACGATAGGGGGTTGGGCCGCGGACAGGGTAAATGAAAAACTGTTTTTT. It codes for CSVTIGGWAADRVNEKLFF.

This clonotype turned up a few times. This chain links TRBV5-5 with TRBJ1-1; weak D call: TRBD1 (5 bases). The CDR3 is 13 amino acids. Trimming removed 7 bases at V and 1 base at J, with 11 bases between. The germline gives CDR1 SGHKS, CDR2 YYEKEE (reference sequence). CDR3 DNA: TGTGCCAGCGCCCCGGGGCCGAACACTGAAGCTTTCTTT. The encoded protein is CASAPGPNTEAFF.

The chain couples TRBV5-1 to TRBJ1-1; unclear D gene. The germline V gene encodes CDR1 SGHRS and CDR2 YFSETQ. This CDR3 region has 16 residues. V was cut by 4 bases and J by 4 bases, with 20 bases left in between. DNA of the CDR3: TGCGCCAGCAGCCTCTCCCCTTACAACGGGCCCACTGAAGCTTTCTTT. Translated: CASSLSPYNGPTEAFF.

In this sample, this clonotype turned up a few times. The chain is built from TRBV10-3 and TRBJ2-7; 7 bases agree with TRBD1. The length of the CDR3 is 14 residues. The germline V gene encodes CDR1 ENHRY and CDR2 SYGVKD. The V gene end was trimmed by 10 bases and the J gene end by 2 bases; junction bases not matched to a gene: 11. The CDR3 nucleotides read TGTGCCACAGCCTGGGACAGACCGCCCTACGAGCAGTACTTC. The encoded protein is CATAWDRPPYEQYF.